The source of this T cell receptor (beta chain) is a study of blood T cell repertoires in COVID-19. Study background: Samples came from the United States, Italy and Spain, spanning acute and convalescent COVID-19.

TCRdb's table, derived via immunoSEQ multiplex PCR, lists solely in-frame clones and lacks some. The sample shows over 150,000 clones, roughly 87% of them seen only once. This clone was detected once. The CDR3 sequence is 11 residues long. Germline V gene data show CDR1 as DFQATT and CDR2 as SNEGSKA (reference sequence). V was trimmed by 6 bases and J by 2 bases, leaving 8 bases between them. The source material was peripheral blood. This chain connects TRBV20-1 to TRBJ2-7; TRBD2 is a possible D gene (6 bases). The clonotype was recovered from a woman aged 55-70 years who had recovered from COVID-19. The CDR3 sequence: CSAGGPYEQYF. Written as DNA, the CDR3 is TGCAGTGCGGGGGGACCCTACGAGCAGTACTTC.